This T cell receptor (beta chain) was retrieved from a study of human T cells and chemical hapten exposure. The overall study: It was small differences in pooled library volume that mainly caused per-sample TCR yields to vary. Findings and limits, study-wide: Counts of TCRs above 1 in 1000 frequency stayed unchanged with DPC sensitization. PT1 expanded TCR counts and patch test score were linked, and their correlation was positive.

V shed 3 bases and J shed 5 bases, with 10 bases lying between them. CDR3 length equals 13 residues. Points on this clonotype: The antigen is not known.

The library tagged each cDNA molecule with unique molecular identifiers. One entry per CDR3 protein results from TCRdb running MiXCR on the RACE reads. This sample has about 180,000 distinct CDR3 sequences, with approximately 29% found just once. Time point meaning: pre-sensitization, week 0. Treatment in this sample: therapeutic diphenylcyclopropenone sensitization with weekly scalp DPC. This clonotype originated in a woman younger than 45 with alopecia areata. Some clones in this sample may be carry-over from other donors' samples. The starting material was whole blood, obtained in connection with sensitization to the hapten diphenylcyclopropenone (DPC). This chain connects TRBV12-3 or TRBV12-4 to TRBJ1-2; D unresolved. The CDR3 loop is CASSFRGGYGYTF. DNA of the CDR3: TGTGCCAGCAGTTTCCGGGGAGGGTATGGCTACACCTTC.